This section outlines one T cell receptor beta chain sequence together with its context. These data are taken from a study of CD8+ T cells in alopecia areata. About the research overall: Tofacitinib exposure lasted 6 to 18 months, followed by 6 months off drug.

Following RNA extraction, reverse transcription yielded cDNA that acted as the sequencing template. Profiling relied on immunoSEQ multiplex PCR, and the TCRdb table lists in-frame clones only, not all of them. This repertoire shows 150,000 to 200,000 clones, 50% to 65% found once; its top ten account for approximately 11%. Treatment specified: oral pan-JAK inhibitor, 5-10 mg twice daily. The germline V gene encodes CDR1 SEHNR and CDR2 FQNEAQ (reference sequence). The junction had 6 bases not matched to a gene; V was cut back by 5 bases and J by 9 bases. This CDR3 spans 12 amino acids. The sequence was obtained from a human donor with alopecia areata. The starting material was CD8+ T cells sorted from blood, obtained at week 24, from a patient treated with tofacitinib. The genes are TRBV7-9 and TRBJ1-1; TRBD1 aligns across 7 bases. The CDR3 sequence is CASSMGQKQAFF. The CDR3 nucleotides are TGTGCCAGCAGCATGGGACAGAAGCAAGCTTTCTTT.